This TCR beta chain was sequenced in a study of T cell changes during pregnancy in multiple sclerosis. The repertoire was sequenced with immunoSEQ multiplex PCR; TCRdb's copy has only in-frame clones and lacks some. The sample holds over 80,000 clones; 90% are singletons and the top ten take just over 0.75%. CDR3 length: 13 amino acids. Looked up from germline, CDR1 is MNHNS and CDR2 is SASEGT. The J segment lost 4 bases and the V segment lost 4 bases, leaving 0 bases of the junction unmatched. Note on this clone: The sample contains more than one DNA sequence encoding this CDR3.

This receptor was identified in a female donor in good health, enrolled as a control in a pregnancy study. The chain couples TRBV6-1 to TRBJ1-3; 8 bases are shared with TRBD1. The sequencing used peripheral blood, collected in the second trimester of pregnancy. This CDR3 is CASSGTGGNTIYF. As DNA, the CDR3 is TGTGCCAGCAGTGGGACAGGGGGAAACACCATATATTTT.